This is a list of T cell receptor beta chains from one sample in a study of blood T cell repertoires in COVID-19. Assay: immunoSEQ multiplex PCR; the TCRdb copy retains only in-frame clones and omits some. The data hold roughly 200,000 clones, with 84% observed a single time. The sample was PBMCs or T cells enriched from blood (not recorded which). The receptors derive from a woman in her twenties or thirties who had been exposed to COVID-19. The conserved cysteine and the conserved F or W are not part of the CDR3 here.

v_call cdr3_length cdr3_aa
TRBV15 13 ATSRVQGTNEKLF
TRBV19 13 ASSTSGHQNYGYT
TRBV7-8 12 ASRFGPPGSPLH
TRBV6-1 11 ASSEHPGNGYT
TRBV2 13 ASSAAGGRDSPLH
TRBV18 14 ASSPREGAGDQPQH
TRBV3-1/TRBV3-2 14 ASSQESRVPYYGYT
TRBV25-1 13 ASSDLGLLNEKLF
TRBV5-5 13 ASSPRSGQYQPQH
TRBV11-2 9 ASSPGETQY
TRBV29-1 13 SVRDREGSNQPQH
TRBV3-1/TRBV3-2 12 ASSFRLGTDTQY
TRBV19 12 ASSIEQGYSPLH
TRBV11-2 8 ASSSGTQY
TRBV29-1 12 SVGTLTSSYEQY
TRBV5-1 16 ASSPRDSGVLAKNIQY
TRBV27 12 AGTYRGVFYGYT
TRBV9 14 ASSQYREPGANVLT
TRBV29-1 15 SAASDRGTVGGTEAF
TRBV7-6 11 ASSFPGNTEAF
TRBV5-5 15 ASSFTPPGQWDSPLH
TRBV27 13 ASRAGGHSAYEQY
TRBV9 13 ASSTGPEGSQPQH
TRBV19 10 ASSLGGYGYT
TRBV27 11 ASSSRNLNGYT
TRBV11-3 15 ASSFTGRGVPTEEQF
TRBV5-6 11 ASSFGQDYEQY
TRBV5-6 12 ASSYQPSSQPQH
TRBV5-6 12 ASSLDTFNTEAF
TRBV30 12 AWSVGGYNSPLH
TRBV7-9 13 ASSLQRPNTGELF
TRBV18 14 ASSPITGGPGNTIY
TRBV7-6 16 ASSLEPNRGGGTGELF
TRBV10-3 13 AISGLAGEQETQY
TRBV15 9 ATSLTDEQF
TRBV5-1 13 ASSLEVGQGTEAF
TRBV29-1 13 SVEDWTGSYNEQF
TRBV28 13 ASSLRQGYNYGYT
TRBV11-2 14 ASSTTSGAAYNEQF
TRBV19 13 ASSIVGATRGEQY
TRBV9 12 ASSVGQGGYGYT
TRBV5-5 10 ASSPQGNGYT
TRBV6-6 13 ASSYSGTVGYGYT
TRBV5-6 17 ASSLAGWKAVRDIYGYT
TRBV5-1 13 ASSDFRTGNTEAF
TRBV5-4 12 ASSYGQGLNEQY
TRBV9 13 ASSVGTTGGNEQF
TRBV27 12 ASSPGTGMHEQY
TRBV19 12 ASSGTASNQPQH
TRBV21-1 14 ASSKAFGQGEDGYT
TRBV6-5 12 ASSYGQYDSPLH